The present TCR beta chain was sequenced within a study of Graves' ophthalmopathy and Graves' hyperthyroidism (dated by TCRdb to 2016 to 2019). Describing the broader study: Peripheral blood was collected at initial diagnosis, prior to any treatment. After sampling, hyperthyroidism patients received methimazole starting at 30 mg daily, and ophthalmopathy patients received high-dose intravenous methylprednisolone. In more than five hyperthyroidism patients, the T-cell repertoires found in thyroid tissue were compared with those found in blood. In total, over 130 blood samples were TCR-sequenced: 43 ophthalmopathy, some 80 hyperthyroidism and roughly 17 hyperthyroidism-to-ophthalmopathy patients. A discovery set of 100 patients (43 ophthalmopathy, fewer than 60 stable hyperthyroidism) was enrolled to explore V-J signatures distinguishing ophthalmopathy from hyperthyroidism. An independent validation cohort was composed of 18 to 20 hyperthyroidism patients and 17 patients who later progressed from hyperthyroidism to ophthalmopathy. TCR beta repertoire signatures were used to distinguish Graves' ophthalmopathy from Graves' hyperthyroidism and to predict progression to ophthalmopathy.

Note on this clonotype: Its specific antigen is unknown. Within one base of it there is no much larger clone, and no base qualities were kept.

For repertoire sequencing, the TCR beta CDR3 regions were amplified from RNA transcripts. A first-round RT-PCR used HTBI primers with the Qiagen OneStep RT-PCR kit, followed by a second-round multiplex PCR, size selection and purification. Libraries were sequenced paired-end with 100 bp reads on an Illumina HiSeq2000. In the source study's methods: SOAPnuke was used to process the reads, throwing out any read that had adapters, had uncalled bases, had a mean Phred below 15, or lacked an exact constant-primer or identifier match. High-quality paired reads were merged with COPE v1.2.5. Clonotypes were defined as unique nucleotide sequences and were aligned to IMGT TRB V, D and J references using MiTCR v1.1. Only V-J combinations with frequency above 0.0001 were analysed, covering 99% to 99.2% of repertoires. For each V-J combination, a TCR clonal expansion and chaos score was defined as the ratio of F50 clonal expansion to chaos observed in the TCRdist matrix. Welch's t-statistics and random forest were used to reduce the features to around 13 V-J combinations, which were then used as input to a naive Bayes classifier. Thyroid-blood repertoire similarity was quantified with the Morisita-Horn index. In-frame beta chains were kept once TCRdb had trimmed the public reads at Q25 with fastp and called clones with MiXCR. A single entry per CDR3 protein holds the most common genes and DNA from its merged rows. The V and J calls, along with clone size, are taken from TCRdb and not from the paper's own processing. The sample has about 740,000 distinct CDR3 sequences on record, roughly two fifths of them singletons. 44% of the sample rests with the top ten.

Here is what the overall study found, with its caveats: The 13-signature model separated ophthalmopathy from stable hyperthyroidism with around 90% sensitivity and about 81% specificity in cross-validation, and 80%/75% in the test set. In validation, the model predicted ophthalmopathy progression with more than 55% sensitivity and approximately 75% specificity; 12 predicted patients were CT-confirmed with GO in a median of around 6 months. Among expanded thyroid clonotypes with frequency above 0.001, most also showed up in blood, which suggests that blood repertoires may reflect the thyroid immune response. Sample size was not predetermined statistically, and investigators were not blinded to group allocation.

Patients with ophthalmopathy had moderately to severely active disease, with a Clinical Activity Score of 3 or more, a NOSPECS grade of 4 or more, and a disease duration of less than 3 months. Patients with other autoimmune diseases, uncontrolled infections, pregnancy or lactation were excluded. Diagnosis relied on clinical symptoms, serum thyroxine, TRAb, thyroid ultrasound and orbital computed tomography. Ficoll-Paque density gradient centrifugation was used to isolate PBMCs from about 9.4 ml of fresh peripheral blood. Total RNA was extracted with Trizol reagent and quality-checked on an Agilent 2100 Bioanalyzer. The TCR originated in an adult man with Graves' ophthalmopathy. What was sequenced was peripheral blood.

Read as DNA, the sequence is TGTGCCAGCAGATTCACAGGGGATCCTGGAAACACCATATATTTT. This gives the protein CASRFTGDPGNTIYF. This chain joins TRBV11-1 to TRBJ1-3; 7 middle bases align to TRBD1. Its CDR3 holds 15 amino acids, cysteine through phenylalanine. Only the CDR3 region is kept as DNA, spanning 45 bases read in frame from base 1. Based on the germline V gene (reference sequence), the CDR1 and CDR2 sequences are SGHAT and FQDESV. V lost 6 bases and J lost 2 bases, and the count of bases not matched to a germline gene is 7.